This T cell receptor beta chain was recovered during a study of blood T cells in healthy people across ages. The CDR3 sequence is 15 residues long. Trimming took 6 bases from V and 7 from J; bases not matched to a gene: 11. Germline values: CDR1 MNHEY, CDR2 SMNVEV (reference sequence). A sample-barcoded 5' primer and a J-beta primer mix were used in a second PCR of roughly 7 to 11 cycles. MiXCR, applied by TCRdb to the 5' RACE reads, yields one record per CDR3 protein. The repertoire holds roughly 2 million distinct CDR3 sequences, with less than 50% as singletons. Note on this clonotype: Its antigen is unidentified.

Findings of the study overall: It was not known whether donors were CMV positive (a possible confounder of expanded clonotype changes). Strongly correlated with naive T cell percentage was TCR beta diversity.

The TCR comes from a woman between 40 and 55 years old in good health. The genes are TRBV27 and TRBJ2-3; TRBD2 matches at 9 bases. The sample was blood. This CDR3 reads CASSPTAGGGNTQYF. Written as DNA, the CDR3 is TGTGCCAGCAGCCCAACAGCGGGGGGCGGGAATACGCAGTATTTT.